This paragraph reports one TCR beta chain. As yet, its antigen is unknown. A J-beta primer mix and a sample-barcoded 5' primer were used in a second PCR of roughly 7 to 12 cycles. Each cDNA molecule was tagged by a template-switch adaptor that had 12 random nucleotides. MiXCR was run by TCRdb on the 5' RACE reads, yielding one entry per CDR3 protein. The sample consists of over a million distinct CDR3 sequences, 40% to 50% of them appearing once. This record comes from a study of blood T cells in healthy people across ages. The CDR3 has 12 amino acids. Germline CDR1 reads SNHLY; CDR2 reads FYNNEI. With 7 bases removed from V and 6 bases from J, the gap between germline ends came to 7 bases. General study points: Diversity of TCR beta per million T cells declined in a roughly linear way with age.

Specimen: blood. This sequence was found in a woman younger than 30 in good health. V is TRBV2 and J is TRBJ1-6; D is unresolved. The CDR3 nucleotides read TGTGCCAGCACGGGAGTTAATTCACCCCTCCACTTT. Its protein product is CASTGVNSPLHF.